A single sample is the source of the 8 T cell receptor beta chains below, sequenced in a study of blood T cell repertoires in COVID-19. Clones were sequenced by immunoSEQ multiplex PCR, and TCRdb holds only the in-frame ones, with some missing. Altogether 200,000 to 300,000 clones are present, over 65% being singletons, with the ten largest covering about 3.1%. Sequencing input: peripheral blood. The source of these receptors is a woman older than 75 with acute or convalescent COVID-19.

In its sample, this clone was seen many times. The chain uses TRBV5-1 and TRBJ2-1; TRBD1 is a possible D gene (6 bases). V lost 3 bases and J 7 bases, leaving 23 bases between the germline ends. CDR1 is SGHRS and CDR2 is YFSETQ in the germline V gene. This CDR3 comprises 17 residues. The CDR3 loop reads CASSSLLGGTGSNEQFF. DNA of the CDR3: TGCGCCAGCAGCTCACTGTTGGGTGGTACAGGGTCGAATGAGCAGTTCTTC.

V gene TRBV9 combines with J gene TRBJ1-5, with D perhaps matching TRBD1 (5 bases). Germline loops: CDR1 SGDLS, CDR2 YYNGEE. This CDR3 spans 13 amino acids. V lost 4 bases and J lost 6, with 11 bases in between. CDR3: CASSSGTSQPQHF. In nucleotides, the CDR3 is TGTGCCAGCAGCTCCGGGACTTCTCAGCCCCAGCATTTT.

The sample holds a few counts of this clone. The V and J genes are TRBV29-1 and TRBJ2-3; D gene unclear. CDR3 length: 13 residues. Germline values: CDR1 SQVTM, CDR2 ANQGSEA. V shed 6 bases and J shed 0 bases, with 10 bases lying between them. The CDR3 sequence is CSVSSSSTDTQYF. The CDR3 DNA is TGCAGCGTGTCTAGTTCTAGCACAGATACGCAGTATTTT.

This clone occurred a few times. This sequence joins TRBV19 and TRBJ2-5, with a tentative D call TRBD2 (6 bases). V shed 3 bases and J shed 1 base, with 18 bases lying between them. The CDR3 runs 17 residues. CDR1 and CDR2 from the germline V gene are LNHDA and SQIVND (reference sequence). The CDR3 DNA follows: TGTGCCAGTAGTATTGGGCGCGGGGAAGGGGTCCAAGAGACCCAGTACTTC. The encoded protein is CASSIGRGEGVQETQYF.

V gene TRBV11-1 combines with J gene TRBJ2-4; 7 nucleotides align to TRBD2. Germline V CDR1 and CDR2: SGHAT, FQDESV (reference sequence). This CDR3 has 15 amino acids. The V segment lost 5 bases and the J segment 2 bases; nucleotides outside the gene matches: 6. The CDR3 protein is CASSPGGRTKNIQYF. CDR3 sequence (DNA): TGTGCCAGCAGCCCGGGAGGCAGGACCAAAAACATTCAGTACTTC.

The genes are TRBV27 and TRBJ1-1; D perhaps matches TRBD1 (5 bases). V lost 3 bases and J 2 bases, leaving 10 bases between the germline ends. Per the germline V gene, CDR1 is MNHEY and CDR2 is SMNVEV (reference sequence). This CDR3 spans 14 amino acids. In nucleotides, the CDR3 is TGTGCCAGCAGTTTCAGTCAGGGAAACACTGAAGCTTTCTTT. It specifies CASSFSQGNTEAFF.

The chain couples TRBV3-1 (or the pseudogene TRBV3-2) to TRBJ1-2; 7 nucleotides align to TRBD1. CDR3 size: 13 residues. In germline, CDR1 is LGHDT, CDR2 YNNKEL (reference sequence). Losses at the gene ends were 4 bases for V and 2 bases for J; bases not matched to a gene: 1. CDR3: CASSLGQNYGYTF. The CDR3 region has the DNA TGTGCCAGCAGCCTGGGACAGAACTATGGCTACACCTTC.

This clone was counted only a few times. The gene calls are TRBV10-1 and TRBJ2-7, with a tentative D call TRBD1 (5 bases). Trimming removed 0 bases at V and 1 base at J, with 7 bases between. Looked up from germline, CDR1 is WNHNN and CDR2 is SYGVQD (reference sequence). The CDR3 runs 14 residues. This CDR3 reads CASSESAGSYEQYF. CDR3 nucleotide sequence: TGCGCCAGCAGTGAGTCGGCAGGGTCCTACGAGCAGTACTTC.